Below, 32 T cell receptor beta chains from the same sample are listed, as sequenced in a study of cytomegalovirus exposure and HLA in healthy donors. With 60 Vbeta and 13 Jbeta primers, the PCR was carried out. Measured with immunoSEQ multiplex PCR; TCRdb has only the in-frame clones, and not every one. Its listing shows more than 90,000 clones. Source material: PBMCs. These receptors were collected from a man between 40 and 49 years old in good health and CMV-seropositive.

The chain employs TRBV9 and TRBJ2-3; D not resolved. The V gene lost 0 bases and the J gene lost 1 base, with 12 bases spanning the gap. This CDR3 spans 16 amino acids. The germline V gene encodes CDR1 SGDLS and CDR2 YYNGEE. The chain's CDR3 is CASSVGLGMGTDTQYF. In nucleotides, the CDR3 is TGTGCCAGCAGCGTAGGGTTGGGCATGGGCACAGATACGCAGTATTTT.

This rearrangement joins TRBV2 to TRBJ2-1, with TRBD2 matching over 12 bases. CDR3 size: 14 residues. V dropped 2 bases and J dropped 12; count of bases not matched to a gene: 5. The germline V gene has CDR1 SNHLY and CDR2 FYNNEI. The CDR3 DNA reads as TGTGCCAGCAGTGAACTAGCGGGAGGGCGGGTGCAGTTCTTC. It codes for CASSELAGGRVQFF.

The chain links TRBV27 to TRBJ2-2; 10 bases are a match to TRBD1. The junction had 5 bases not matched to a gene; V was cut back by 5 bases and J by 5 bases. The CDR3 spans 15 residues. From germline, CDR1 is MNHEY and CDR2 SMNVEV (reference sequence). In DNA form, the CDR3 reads TGTGCCAGCAGTCGACAGGGGGCCGGGACCGGGGAGCTGTTTTTT. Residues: CASSRQGAGTGELFF.

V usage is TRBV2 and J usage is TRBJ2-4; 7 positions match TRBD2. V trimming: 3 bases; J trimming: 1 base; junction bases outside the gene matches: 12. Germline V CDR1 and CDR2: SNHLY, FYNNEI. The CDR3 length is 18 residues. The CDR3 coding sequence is TGTGCCAGCAGTGATGGCCTAGCGGTGAACGGGGCCAAAAACATTCAGTACTTC. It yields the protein CASSDGLAVNGAKNIQYF. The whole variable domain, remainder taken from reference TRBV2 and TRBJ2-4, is EPEVTQTPSHQVTQMGQEVILRCVPISNHLYFYWYRQILGQKVEFLVSFYNNEISEKSEIFDDQFSVERPDGSNFTLKIRSTKLEDSAMYFCASSDGLAVNGAKNIQYFGAGTRLSVL.

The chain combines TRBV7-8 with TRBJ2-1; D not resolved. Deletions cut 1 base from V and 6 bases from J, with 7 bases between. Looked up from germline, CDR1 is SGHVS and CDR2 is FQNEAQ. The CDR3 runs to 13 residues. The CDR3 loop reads CASSLVPVNEQFF. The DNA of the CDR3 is TGTGCCAGCAGCTTAGTTCCCGTCAATGAGCAGTTCTTC.

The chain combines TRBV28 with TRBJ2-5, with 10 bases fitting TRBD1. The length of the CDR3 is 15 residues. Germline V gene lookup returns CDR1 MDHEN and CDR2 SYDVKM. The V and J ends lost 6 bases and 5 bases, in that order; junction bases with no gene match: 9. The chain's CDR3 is CASSAGTGALETQYF. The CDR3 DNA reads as TGTGCCAGCAGCGCCGGGACAGGGGCCCTTGAGACCCAGTACTTC.

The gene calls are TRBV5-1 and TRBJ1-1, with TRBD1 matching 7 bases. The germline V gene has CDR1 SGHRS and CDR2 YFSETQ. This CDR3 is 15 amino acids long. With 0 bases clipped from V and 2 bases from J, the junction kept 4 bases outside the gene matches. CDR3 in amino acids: CASSLVGTANTEAFF. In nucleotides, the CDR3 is TGCGCCAGCAGCTTGGTCGGGACAGCCAACACTGAAGCTTTCTTT.

CDR3 loop: CASSPPQVENYEQYF. CDR3 in DNA: TGTGCCAGCAGCCCTCCGCAGGTCGAGAACTACGAGCAGTACTTC. The chain combines TRBV21-1 with TRBJ2-7; the table assigns TRBD1, which was not confirmed against the DNA. TRBV21-1 is tagged as a pseudogene. The length of the CDR3 is 15 residues.

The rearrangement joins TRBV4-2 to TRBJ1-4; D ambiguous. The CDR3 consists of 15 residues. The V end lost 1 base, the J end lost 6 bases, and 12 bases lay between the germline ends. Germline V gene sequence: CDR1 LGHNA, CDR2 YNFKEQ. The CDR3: CASSQVEVRDEKLFF. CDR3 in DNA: TGTGCCAGCAGCCAAGTAGAGGTACGCGATGAAAAACTGTTTTTT.

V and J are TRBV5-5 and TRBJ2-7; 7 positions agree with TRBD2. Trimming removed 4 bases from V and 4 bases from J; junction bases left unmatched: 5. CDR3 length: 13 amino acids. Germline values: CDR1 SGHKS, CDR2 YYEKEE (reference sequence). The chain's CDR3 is CASSAGALYEQYF. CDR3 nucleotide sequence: TGTGCCAGCAGCGCGGGAGCCTTGTACGAGCAGTACTTC.

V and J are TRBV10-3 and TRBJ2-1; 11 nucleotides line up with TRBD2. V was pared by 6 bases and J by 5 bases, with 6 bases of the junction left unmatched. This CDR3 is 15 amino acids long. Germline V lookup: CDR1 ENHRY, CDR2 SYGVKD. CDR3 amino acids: CAISPTSGNNNEQFF. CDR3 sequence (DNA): TGTGCCATCAGCCCGACTAGCGGGAATAACAATGAGCAGTTCTTC.

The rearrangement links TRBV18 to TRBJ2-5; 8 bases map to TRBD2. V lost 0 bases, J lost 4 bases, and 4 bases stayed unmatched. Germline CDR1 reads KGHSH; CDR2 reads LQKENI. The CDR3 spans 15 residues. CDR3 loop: CASSPPSGGGETQYF. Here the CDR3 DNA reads TGTGCCAGCTCACCACCAAGCGGGGGCGGAGAGACCCAGTACTTC.

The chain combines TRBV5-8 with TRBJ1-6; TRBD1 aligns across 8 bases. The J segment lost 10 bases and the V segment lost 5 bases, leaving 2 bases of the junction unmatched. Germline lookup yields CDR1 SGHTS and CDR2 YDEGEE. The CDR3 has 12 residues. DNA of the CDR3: TGTGCCAGCAGGGACAGGGAGTCACCCCTCCACTTT. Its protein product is CASRDRESPLHF.

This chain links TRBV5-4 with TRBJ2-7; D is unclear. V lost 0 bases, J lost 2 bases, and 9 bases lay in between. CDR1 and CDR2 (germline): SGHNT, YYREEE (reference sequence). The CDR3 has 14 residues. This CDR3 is CASSLGAPPYEQYF. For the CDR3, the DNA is TGTGCCAGCAGCTTGGGGGCACCTCCCTACGAGCAGTACTTC.

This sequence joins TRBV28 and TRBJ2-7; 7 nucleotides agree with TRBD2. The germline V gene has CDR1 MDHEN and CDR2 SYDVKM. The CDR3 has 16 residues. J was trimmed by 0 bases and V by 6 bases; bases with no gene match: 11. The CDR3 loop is CASSAPLAASSYEQYF. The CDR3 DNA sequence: TGTGCCAGCAGCGCCCCGCTAGCGGCCAGCTCCTACGAGCAGTACTTC.

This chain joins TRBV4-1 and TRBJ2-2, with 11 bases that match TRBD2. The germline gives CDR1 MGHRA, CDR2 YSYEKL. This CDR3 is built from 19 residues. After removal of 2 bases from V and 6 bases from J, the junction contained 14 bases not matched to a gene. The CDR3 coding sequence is TGCGCCAGCAGCCAATTAGGGATAGCGGGGGGGATTAGCCCCGGGGAGCTGTTTTTT. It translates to CASSQLGIAGGISPGELFF.

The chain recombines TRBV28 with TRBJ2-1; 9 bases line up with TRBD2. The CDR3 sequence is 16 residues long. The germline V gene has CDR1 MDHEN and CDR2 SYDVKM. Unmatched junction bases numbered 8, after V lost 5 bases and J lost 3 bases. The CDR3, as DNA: TGTGCCAGCAGTCTAGGCGGGAGGGCCCTCTACAATGAGCAGTTCTTC. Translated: CASSLGGRALYNEQFF.

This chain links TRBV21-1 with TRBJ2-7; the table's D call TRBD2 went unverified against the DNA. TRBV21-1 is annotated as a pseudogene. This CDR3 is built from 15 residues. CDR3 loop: CASSRGLAAPYEQYF. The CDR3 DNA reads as TGTGCCAGCAGCAGAGGACTAGCGGCGCCCTACGAGCAGTACTTC.

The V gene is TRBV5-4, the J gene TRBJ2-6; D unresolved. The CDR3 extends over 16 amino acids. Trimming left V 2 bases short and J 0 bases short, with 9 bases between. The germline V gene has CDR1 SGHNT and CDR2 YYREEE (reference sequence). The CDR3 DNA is TGTGCCAGCAGCTTTCCTCTCCCCTCTGGGGCCAACGTCCTGACTTTC. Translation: CASSFPLPSGANVLTF.

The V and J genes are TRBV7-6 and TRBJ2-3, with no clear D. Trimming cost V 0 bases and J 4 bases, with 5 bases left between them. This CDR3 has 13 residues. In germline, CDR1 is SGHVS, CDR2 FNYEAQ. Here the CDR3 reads CASSLAPADTQYF. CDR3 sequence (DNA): TGTGCCAGCAGCTTAGCGCCGGCAGATACGCAGTATTTT.

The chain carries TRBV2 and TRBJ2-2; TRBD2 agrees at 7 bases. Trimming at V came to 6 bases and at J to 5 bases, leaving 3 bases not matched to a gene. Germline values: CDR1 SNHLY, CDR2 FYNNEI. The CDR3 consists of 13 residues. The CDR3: CASRELATGELFF. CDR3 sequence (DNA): TGTGCCAGCAGGGAACTAGCGACCGGGGAGCTGTTTTTT.

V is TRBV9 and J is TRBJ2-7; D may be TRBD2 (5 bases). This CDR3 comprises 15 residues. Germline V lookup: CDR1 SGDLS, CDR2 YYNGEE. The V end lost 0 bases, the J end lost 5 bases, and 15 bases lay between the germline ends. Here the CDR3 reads CASSVDVGVRNEQYF. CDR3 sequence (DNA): TGTGCCAGCAGCGTAGACGTGGGAGTCAGGAACGAGCAGTACTTC.

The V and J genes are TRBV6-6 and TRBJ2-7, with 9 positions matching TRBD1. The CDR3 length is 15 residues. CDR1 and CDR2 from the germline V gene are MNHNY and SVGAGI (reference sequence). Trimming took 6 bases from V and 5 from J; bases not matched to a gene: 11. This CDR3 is CASSGLGTGSDEQYF. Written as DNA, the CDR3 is TGTGCCAGCAGCGGGTTAGGGACAGGGTCTGACGAGCAGTACTTC.

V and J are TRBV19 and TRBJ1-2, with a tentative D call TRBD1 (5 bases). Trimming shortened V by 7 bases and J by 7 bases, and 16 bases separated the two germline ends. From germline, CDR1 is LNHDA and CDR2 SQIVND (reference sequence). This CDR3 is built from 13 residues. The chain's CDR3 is CASTGTRPRGYTF. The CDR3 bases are TGTGCCAGTACCGGGACTCGGCCACGTGGCTACACCTTC.

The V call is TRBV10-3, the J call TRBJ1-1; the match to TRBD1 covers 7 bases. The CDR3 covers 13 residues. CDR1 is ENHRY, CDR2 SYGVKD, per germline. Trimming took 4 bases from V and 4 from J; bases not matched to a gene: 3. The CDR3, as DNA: TGTGCCATCAGTGGGGACAGATCCACTGAAGCTTTCTTT. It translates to CAISGDRSTEAFF.

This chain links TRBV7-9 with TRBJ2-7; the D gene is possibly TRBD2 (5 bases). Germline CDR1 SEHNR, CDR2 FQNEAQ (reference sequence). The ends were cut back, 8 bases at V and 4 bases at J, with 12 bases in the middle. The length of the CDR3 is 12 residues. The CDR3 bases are TGTGCCAGCTCTTCTAGCAGGTACGAGCAGTACTTC. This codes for CASSSSRYEQYF.

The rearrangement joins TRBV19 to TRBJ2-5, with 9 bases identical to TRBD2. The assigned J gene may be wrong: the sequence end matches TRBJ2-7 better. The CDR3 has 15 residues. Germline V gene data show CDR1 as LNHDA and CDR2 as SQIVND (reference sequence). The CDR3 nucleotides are TGTGCCAGTACTGTTAGTAGCGGGAGCTCCTACGAGCAGTACTTC. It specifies CASTVSSGSSYEQYF.

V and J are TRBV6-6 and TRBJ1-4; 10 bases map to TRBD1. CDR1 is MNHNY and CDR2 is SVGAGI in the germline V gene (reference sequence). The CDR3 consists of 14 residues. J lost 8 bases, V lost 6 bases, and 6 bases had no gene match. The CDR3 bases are TGTGCCAGCAGGACCCGGGACAGGGGCGAAAAACTGTTTTTT. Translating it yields CASRTRDRGEKLFF.

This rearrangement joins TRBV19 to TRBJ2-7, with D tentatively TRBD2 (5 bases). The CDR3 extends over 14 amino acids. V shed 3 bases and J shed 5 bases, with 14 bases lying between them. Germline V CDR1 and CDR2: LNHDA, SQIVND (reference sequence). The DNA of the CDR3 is TGTGCCAGTAGTATCGCCAGGCTAGCCAACGAGCAGTACTTC. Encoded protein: CASSIARLANEQYF. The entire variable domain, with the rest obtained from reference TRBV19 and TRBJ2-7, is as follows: DGGITQSPKYLFRKEGQNVTLSCEQNLNHDAMYWYRQDPGQGLRLIYYSQIVNDFQKGDIAEGYSVSREKKESFPLTVTSAQKNPTAFYLCASSIARLANEQYFGPGTRLTVT.

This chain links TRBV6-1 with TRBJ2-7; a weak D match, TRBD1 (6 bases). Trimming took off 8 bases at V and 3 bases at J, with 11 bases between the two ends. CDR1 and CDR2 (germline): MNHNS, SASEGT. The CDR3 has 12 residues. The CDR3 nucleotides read TGTGCCAGCGAGGGACAACTCTACGAGCAGTACTTC. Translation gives CASEGQLYEQYF.

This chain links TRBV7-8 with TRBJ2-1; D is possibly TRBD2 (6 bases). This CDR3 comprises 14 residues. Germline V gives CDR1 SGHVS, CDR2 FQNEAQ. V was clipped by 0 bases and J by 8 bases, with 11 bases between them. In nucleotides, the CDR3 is TGTGCCAGCAGCTTAGCGCGCGGGATAGATGAGCAGTTCTTC. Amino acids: CASSLARGIDEQFF. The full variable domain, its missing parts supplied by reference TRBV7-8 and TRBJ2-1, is GAGVSQSPRYKVAKRGQDVALRCDPISGHVSLFWYQQALGQGPEFLTYFQNEAQLDKSGLPSDRFFAERPEGSVSTLKIQRTQQEDSAVYLCASSLARGIDEQFFGPGTRLTVL.

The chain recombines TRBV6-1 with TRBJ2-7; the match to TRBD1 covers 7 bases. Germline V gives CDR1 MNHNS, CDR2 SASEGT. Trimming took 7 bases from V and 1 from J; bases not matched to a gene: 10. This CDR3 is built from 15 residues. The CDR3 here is CASKEGTAHSYEQYF. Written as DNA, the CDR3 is TGTGCCAGCAAGGAAGGGACAGCCCATTCCTACGAGCAGTACTTC.